This is a list of T cell receptor beta chains from one sample in a study of blood T cell repertoires in COVID-19. The protocol was immunoSEQ multiplex PCR, while the TCRdb copy is restricted to in-frame clones and leaves out a portion. The sample includes 90,000 or so clones, 89% of them seen just once. The sample was peripheral blood. The receptors were sampled from an elderly woman with active COVID-19. Both conserved end residues are part of each CDR3. D genes are given only for firm matches. A row's size may be missing; if present it is once, few, many or a size class.

DNA	CDR3	size	J	V	D
TGTGCCAGCAGCCAAGAGGTGTATCGGACATTCAACACCGGGGAGCTGTTTTTT	CASSQEVYRTFNTGELFF	.	TRBJ2-2	TRBV4-2	.
TGCAGCGTTGATATCGGCCTACTAGCGCATGATAACAATGAGCAGTTCTTC	CSVDIGLLAHDNNEQFF	.	TRBJ2-1	TRBV29-1	TRBD2
TGTGCCAGCAGCCAAGTGGGGGACAGGGGCCGCGAGGTGGACTTC	CASSQVGDRGREVDF	.	TRBJ2-7	TRBV14	TRBD1
TGTGCCAGCAGCCCGGGACAGGGCTCTCGAACTGGGGCCAACGTCCTGACTTTC	CASSPGQGSRTGANVLTF	.	TRBJ2-6	TRBV7-3	TRBD1
TGTGCCAGCAGCTTAGCTTTGGCAGCTAACTATGGCTACACCTTC	CASSLALAANYGYTF	.	TRBJ1-2	TRBV7-2	.
TGTGCCAGCAGCTTATTGGGAGGCACATCCTATGGCTACACCTTC	CASSLLGGTSYGYTF	.	TRBJ1-2	TRBV7-9	.
TGTGCCATCAGTGAGTCGGGGGCCCCAGGGGGCATCGGGGAGCTGTTTTTT	CAISESGAPGGIGELFF	.	TRBJ2-2	TRBV10-3	TRBD1
TGTGCCAGCAGCTTAGCCCGAAGGGACAGGGCGTCCTACGAGCAGTACTTC	CASSLARRDRASYEQYF	.	TRBJ2-7	TRBV7-2	TRBD1
TGTGCCATCAGCCGGGACAGGGGGCTTCGAGGACAAGAGACCCAGTACTTC	CAISRDRGLRGQETQYF	.	TRBJ2-5	TRBV10-3	TRBD1
TGTGCCAGCAGTGCTCTAGACAGGAGCTCTGGGGCCAACGTCCTGACTTTC	CASSALDRSSGANVLTF	once	TRBJ2-6	TRBV6-4	.
TGTGCCAGTAGTCCCACGAGCGGTATGACCGGGGAGCTGTTTTTT	CASSPTSGMTGELFF	.	TRBJ2-2	TRBV19	.
TGTGCCAGCAGTTCCCATGGACAGGGAGAAACTGAAGCTTTCTTT	CASSSHGQGETEAFF	.	TRBJ1-1	TRBV27	TRBD1
TGCAGTGCTAGTGATGGGGCCTTAACAGGTCTCGAAGCTTTCTTT	CSASDGALTGLEAFF	.	TRBJ1-1	TRBV20-1	.
TGTGCCACCAGCAGCCGACTAGCCGGTCTGCATGAGCAGTTCTTC	CATSSRLAGLHEQFF	.	TRBJ2-1	TRBV15	TRBD2
TGTGCCAGTAGCACCGACAGGGGGCGGACCGGGGCCAACGTCCTGACTTTC	CASSTDRGRTGANVLTF	.	TRBJ2-6	TRBV19	TRBD1
TGCGCCAGCAGCCAAGACCCGGGGCTAGCGGGGATCAATGAGCAGTTCTTC	CASSQDPGLAGINEQFF	.	TRBJ2-1	TRBV4-3	TRBD2
TGTGCCAGCAGTTACTCGCGGGAGGTGGCAGATACGCAGTATTTT	CASSYSREVADTQYF	.	TRBJ2-3	TRBV6-2/TRBV6-3	TRBD2
TGTGCCAGCAGCCTCCGGACTAGCGGGAGGACAGATACGCAGTATTTT	CASSLRTSGRTDTQYF	once	TRBJ2-3	TRBV3-1/TRBV3-2	TRBD2
TGCGCCAGCAGCCCGGATGATGCGGGAGGTAATCAAGAGACCCAGTACTTC	CASSPDDAGGNQETQYF	.	TRBJ2-5	TRBV4-3	TRBD2
TGTGCCAGCTCACCAGAAGACGGACTAGCGATGGACAATGAGCAGTTCTTC	CASSPEDGLAMDNEQFF	once	TRBJ2-1	TRBV18	TRBD2
TGTGCCACCAGTGATTCATGGGCCCATGGCTACACCTTC	CATSDSWAHGYTF	.	TRBJ1-2	TRBV24-1	.
TGTGCCAGCTACGGGGGGTTCGGTTACGAGCAGTACTTC	CASYGGFGYEQYF	.	TRBJ2-7	TRBV12-3/TRBV12-4	TRBD2
TGTGCCAGTAGTATTGAGGGGGCAGGAACCTACGAGCAGTACTTC	CASSIEGAGTYEQYF	.	TRBJ2-7	TRBV19	TRBD1
TGTGCCAGCCGGCCGGACAGGTTCCACGAGCAGTACTTC	CASRPDRFHEQYF	once	TRBJ2-7	TRBV6-5	TRBD1
TGTGCCAGCAGCGAACAGGGGGCTTTTTGGCAGCAGTACTTC	CASSEQGAFWQQYF	.	TRBJ2-7	TRBV7-8	TRBD1
TGTGCCAGTAGGGGGACAGGGGGCGGCTACGAGCAGTACTTC	CASRGTGGGYEQYF	.	TRBJ2-7	TRBV19	TRBD1
TGTGCCAGCAGCCAAGATCACAGGAGAAACACTGAAGCTTTCTTT	CASSQDHRRNTEAFF	.	TRBJ1-1	TRBV3-1/TRBV3-2	.
TGCAGCGTTGAAGAGAGAGCGGGATGGATCTCCTACAATGAGCAGTTCTTC	CSVEERAGWISYNEQFF	.	TRBJ2-1	TRBV29-1	TRBD2
TGTGCCAGCAGTTCGGGGTCGCGGGGTGGCTACACCTTC	CASSSGSRGGYTF	.	TRBJ1-2	TRBV28	.
TGTGCCAGCCCCTACCCCGCTCCCCTCAACGACGAGCAGTACTTC	CASPYPAPLNDEQYF	.	TRBJ2-7	TRBV5-6	.
TGTGCCAGCAGCTATGGGACAGCCACAGATACGCAGTATTTT	CASSYGTATDTQYF	.	TRBJ2-3	TRBV5-8	TRBD1
TGTGCCAGCAGTTACGGTGTACGGTACCAAGAGACCCAGTACTTC	CASSYGVRYQETQYF	.	TRBJ2-5	TRBV6-6	.
TGTGCCAGCAGCCTGGGAGGGGGGAACTACGAGCAGTACTTC	CASSLGGGNYEQYF	.	TRBJ2-7	TRBV3-1/TRBV3-2	.
TGTGCCACCAGTGATCCCGGGACTAGCGGCCCCACCGGGGAGCTGTTTTTT	CATSDPGTSGPTGELFF	.	TRBJ2-2	TRBV24-1	TRBD2
TGTGCCAGCAGCTTTACGAGCAATGAGCAGTTCTTC	CASSFTSNEQFF	.	TRBJ2-1	TRBV5-4	.
TGTGCCAGTAGTATTTGGGGTGACAGCTCTGGGTATCAGCCCCAGCATTTT	CASSIWGDSSGYQPQHF	.	TRBJ1-5	TRBV19	.
TGTGCCAGCAGTGACTCGGCTTATAACAATGAGCAGTTCTTC	CASSDSAYNNEQFF	.	TRBJ2-1	TRBV6-4	.
TGTGCCAGCAGCCTAGACAGGGGGCTTGCAGATACGCAGTATTTT	CASSLDRGLADTQYF	.	TRBJ2-3	TRBV5-4	TRBD1
TGTGCCAGCAGCGTAACACCGGGACACTCCCAAGAGACCCAGTACTTC	CASSVTPGHSQETQYF	.	TRBJ2-5	TRBV9	.
TGTGCCAGTACCCAGGTCCCCAGCCATTCCAATCAGCCCCAGCATTTT	CASTQVPSHSNQPQHF	.	TRBJ1-5	TRBV19	.
TGTGCCAGCAGCCCACGGACTAGCGGGATCTCTCCGGATACGCAGTATTTT	CASSPRTSGISPDTQYF	few	TRBJ2-3	TRBV14	TRBD2
TGTGCCAGCATCCGTCTTGCCGACCGGGACAGGGGTGAAAAACTGTTTTTT	CASIRLADRDRGEKLFF	.	TRBJ1-4	TRBV28	TRBD1
TGTGCCAGCAGAGCCGGGACAAAAACCGGGGAGCTGTTTTTT	CASRAGTKTGELFF	.	TRBJ2-2	TRBV2	.
TGTGCCAGCTCACCGCCGGGGACTTGGCCTGGCTATGGCTACACCTTC	CASSPPGTWPGYGYTF	few	TRBJ1-2	TRBV18	.
TGTGCCAGCTCACCACGCCGCGGTGAGCAGTTCTTC	CASSPRRGEQFF	few	TRBJ2-1	TRBV18	.
TGTGCCAGCAGCAGGGGGGGGGCCCAAGATACGCAGTATTTT	CASSRGGAQDTQYF	.	TRBJ2-3	TRBV7-2	.
TGTGCCAGCATCTATGGGGGGGGCCAGAGAGGGGCCAACGTCCTGACTTTC	CASIYGGGQRGANVLTF	once	TRBJ2-6	TRBV28	.